This section outlines one TCR beta chain sequence together with its context. Its target is not known. This sample is drawn from a study of cytomegalovirus exposure and HLA in healthy donors. General study findings and limits: The study carried out a later analysis of TCR beta sequences. It associated about 15,000 of them with specific HLA alleles at a false discovery rate of 0.05. There were several of the most significant clusters that appeared linked to common viral pathogens in a later analysis. Confirmation in vitro established that three CMV-associated chains were specific for CMV antigens.

CDR3 length: 12 residues. V lost 11 bases to trimming and J lost 5 bases, with 15 bases between them. CDR1 MNHEY and CDR2 SMNVEV come from the germline V gene (reference sequence). Use of 60 Vbeta and 13 Jbeta primers characterized the PCR. Clones were read by immunoSEQ multiplex PCR, and TCRdb kept only the in-frame ones, dropping some. The sample carries 130,000 or so clones, more than 65% recorded once. Sequenced: PBMCs. The sequence derives from a woman younger than 30 in good health and CMV-seropositive. This sequence joins TRBV27 and TRBJ2-5; perhaps TRBD2 as D (5 bases). This CDR3 reads CASREGPETQYF. The CDR3, as DNA: TGTGCCTCCCGTGAGGGTCCCGAGACCCAGTACTTC.